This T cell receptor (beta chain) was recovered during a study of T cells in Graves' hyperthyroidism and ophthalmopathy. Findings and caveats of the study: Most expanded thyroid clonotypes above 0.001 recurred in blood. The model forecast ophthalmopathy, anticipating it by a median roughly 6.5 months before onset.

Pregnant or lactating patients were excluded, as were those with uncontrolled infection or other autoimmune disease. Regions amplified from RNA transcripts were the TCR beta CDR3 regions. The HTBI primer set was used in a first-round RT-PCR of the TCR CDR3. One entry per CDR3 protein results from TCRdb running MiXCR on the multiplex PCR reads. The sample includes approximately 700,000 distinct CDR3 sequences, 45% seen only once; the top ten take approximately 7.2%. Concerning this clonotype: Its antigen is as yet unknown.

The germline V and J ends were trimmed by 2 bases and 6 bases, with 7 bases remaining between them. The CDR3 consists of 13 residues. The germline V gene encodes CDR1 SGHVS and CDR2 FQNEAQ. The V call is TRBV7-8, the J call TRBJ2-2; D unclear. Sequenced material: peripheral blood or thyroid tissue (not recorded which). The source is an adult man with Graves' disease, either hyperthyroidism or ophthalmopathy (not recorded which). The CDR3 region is CASSLFSSGELFF. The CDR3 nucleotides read TGTGCCAGCAGCTTATTCTCTTCCGGGGAGCTGTTTTTT.